Listed below are T cell receptor beta chains from one sample, sequenced in a study of shared clonotypes between healthy human individuals. The data were produced by immunoSEQ multiplex PCR, yet TCRdb's version contains in-frame clones alone and is incomplete. The sample contains approximately 1.4 million clones, 95% to 99% of which appear only once. Sequencing was carried out using naive CD4+ T cells sorted from blood. The receptors stem from a man aged 25-40 years in good health. The CDR3 runs from the conserved cysteine through the conserved F or W. A D gene is named only where the DNA matches it firmly. Clone size, where shown, is once, few, many, or a class for clones that have expanded.

V	D	size	J	CDR3	DNA
TRBV9	-	-	TRBJ1-2	CASSVVGGPYGYTF	TGTGCCAGCAGCGTAGTTGGGGGACCTTATGGCTACACCTTC
TRBV7-3	TRBD1	-	TRBJ1-2	CASGTGGGYGYTF	TGTGCCAGCGGAACAGGGGGTGGCTATGGCTACACCTTC
TRBV5-1	-	-	TRBJ2-5	CASSLGRGVETQYF	TGCGCCAGCAGCTTGGGAAGGGGGGTTGAGACCCAGTACTTC
TRBV2	-	once	TRBJ1-3	CASRPLGFAGNTIYF	TGTGCCAGCAGGCCTTTAGGGTTCGCTGGAAACACCATATATTTT
TRBV6-5	TRBD1	-	TRBJ1-5	CASSPGQGNQPQHF	TGTGCCAGCAGCCCAGGACAGGGAAATCAGCCCCAGCATTTT
TRBV21-1	-	-	TRBJ2-7	CASTIASDPFYEQYF	TGTGCCAGCACGATAGCTAGCGACCCGTTCTACGAGCAGTACTTC
TRBV5-1	-	-	TRBJ2-1	CASSLGAGQFF	TGCGCCAGCAGCTTGGGGGCGGGGCAGTTCTTC
TRBV19	-	-	TRBJ2-7	CASSNPGTHGYEQYF	TGTGCCAGTAGTAATCCAGGGACTCACGGCTACGAGCAGTACTTC
TRBV5-1	TRBD1	-	TRBJ2-1	CASSNRGTGQNEQFF	TGCGCCAGCAGTAATCGCGGGACAGGACAAAATGAGCAGTTCTTC
TRBV4-3	TRBD1	-	TRBJ2-3	CASSHVISSRGDTQYF	TGCGCCAGCAGCCACGTAATAAGTTCCAGGGGGGATACGCAGTATTTT
TRBV30	-	-	TRBJ2-1	CAWIGVRGPYNEQFF	TGTGCCTGGATCGGGGTTCGAGGGCCCTACAATGAGCAGTTCTTC
TRBV15	-	-	TRBJ1-5	CATSRDPPYNQPQHF	TGTGCCACCAGCAGAGATCCCCCCTATAATCAGCCCCAGCATTTT
TRBV10-3	-	-	TRBJ2-3	CAISPTMSDTQYF	TGTGCCATCAGCCCGACTATGTCCGATACGCAGTATTTT
TRBV5-1	-	-	TRBJ2-3	CASSLAVSAGTDTQYF	TGCGCCAGCAGCTTGGCAGTATCGGCGGGCACAGATACGCAGTATTTT
TRBV5-6	-	-	TRBJ1-4	CASSLNGPNEKLFF	TGTGCCAGCAGCTTGAACGGTCCCAATGAAAAACTGTTTTTT
TRBV27	TRBD1	once	TRBJ2-7	CASSLSARSGTGEREQYF	TGTGCCAGCAGTTTATCCGCCCGGTCCGGGACAGGGGAACGGGAGCAGTACTTC